One and the same sample provided the 4 T cell receptor beta chains below, sequenced in a study of T cells in narcolepsy. Assay used: immunoSEQ multiplex PCR; TCRdb lists only in-frame clones, some missing. The table has fewer than 30,000 clones, roughly 85% seen once. Sequencing was done on a sample of CD45RA- memory CD4+ T cells from PBMCs. These receptors were taken from a human donor with narcolepsy.

The chain has TRBV19 and TRBJ2-1; tentatively, D is TRBD1 (6 bases). This CDR3 is built from 13 residues. The germline V and J ends were trimmed by 6 bases and 7 bases, with 13 bases remaining between them. In germline, CDR1 is LNHDA, CDR2 SQIVND (reference sequence). CDR3 in DNA: TGTGCCAGTAGACACTCAGGGGTTAATGAGCAGTTCTTC. Residues: CASRHSGVNEQFF.

In DNA form, the CDR3 reads TGTGCCAGCGGACAGGGGAATAGCAATCAGCCCCAGCATTTT. This sequence encodes CASGQGNSNQPQHF. The rearrangement uses TRBV2 and TRBJ1-5; 9 positions agree with TRBD1. This CDR3 is 14 amino acids long. Germline CDR1 is SNHLY and CDR2 is FYNNEI. V trimming: 8 bases; J trimming: 0 bases; junction bases outside the gene matches: 2.

The genes are TRBV5-1 and TRBJ2-7, with D possibly TRBD2 on 5 matching bases. Germline assignment: CDR1 SGHRS and CDR2 YFSETQ. V gave up 4 bases and J gave up 5 bases, with 10 bases separating them. This CDR3 comprises 12 residues. The CDR3 bases are TGCGCCAGCAGCATTTCTAGCCACGAGCAGTACTTC. Translation: CASSISSHEQYF.

The genes are TRBV5-4 and TRBJ1-5, with TRBD1 as a possible D gene (6 bases). The V and J ends lost 0 bases and 5 bases respectively, with 6 bases between them. The CDR3 spans 13 residues. The germline V gene has CDR1 SGHNT and CDR2 YYREEE (reference sequence). CDR3 nucleotides: TGTGCCAGCAGCTTGGGACAGGATCAGCCCCAGCATTTT. Encoded protein: CASSLGQDQPQHF. Full variable domain (missing parts from reference TRBV5-4 and TRBJ1-5): ETGVTQSPTHLIKTRGQQVTLRCSSQSGHNTVSWYQQALGQGPQFIFQYYREEENGRGNFPPRFSGLQFPNYSSELNVNALELDDSALYLCASSLGQDQPQHFGDGTRLSIL.